One and the same sample provided the 16 T cell receptor beta chains below, sequenced in a study of blood T cell repertoires in COVID-19. Sequenced by immunoSEQ multiplex PCR; TCRdb stores in-frame clones only, minus some. In the table there are about 130,000 clones, around nine tenths of which are singletons. Sequencing used PBMCs or T cells enriched from blood (not recorded which). These receptors originate from a woman aged 50 to 65 who had recovered from COVID-19.

The chain couples TRBV4-1 to TRBJ2-5; D may be TRBD1 (5 bases). The CDR3 is 15 residues long. Germline assignment: CDR1 MGHRA and CDR2 YSYEKL. Trimming cost V 8 bases and J 2 bases, with 18 bases left between them. This CDR3 reads CASQPRSAGQETQYF. The CDR3, as DNA: TGCGCCAGCCAGCCTCGGTCGGCAGGGCAAGAGACCCAGTACTTC.

The chain joins TRBV12-5 to TRBJ2-5, with a weak D call TRBD2 (5 bases). CDR1 and CDR2 (germline): LGHNT, FRNRAP. V was clipped by 8 bases and J by 4 bases, with 11 bases between them. The CDR3 sequence is 12 residues long. This chain's CDR3 is CASSEVGETQYF. CDR3 bases: TGTGCTAGTTCGGAGGTAGGAGAGACCCAGTACTTC.

A remark on this clone: Within the sample, other DNA sequences also encode this same CDR3. The rearrangement joins TRBV12-3 or TRBV12-4 to TRBJ1-5; D not resolved. V dropped 6 bases and J dropped 0 bases, with 6 bases sitting between them. This CDR3 is 13 amino acids long. The CDR3 nucleotides read TGTGCCAGCAGCCTCTCTAGCAATCAGCCCCAGCATTTT. As protein: CASSLSSNQPQHF.

This chain joins TRBV5-4 and TRBJ2-2; 9 bases are a match to TRBD1. The CDR3 covers 16 residues. V dropped 1 base and J dropped 4; count of bases not matched to a gene: 5. Germline lookup yields CDR1 SGHNT and CDR2 YYREEE (reference sequence). The CDR3 sequence is CASSLYGTGSTGELFF. The CDR3 coding sequence is TGTGCCAGCAGCTTGTATGGGACAGGGTCCACCGGGGAGCTGTTTTTT.

V and J are TRBV7-9 and TRBJ2-1, with D tentatively TRBD2 (6 bases). Looked up from germline, CDR1 is SEHNR and CDR2 is FQNEAQ (reference sequence). Trimming took 5 bases from V and 10 from J, leaving 21 bases between them. The CDR3 runs to 15 residues. CDR3 protein: CASSPLARGGGEQFF. CDR3 bases: TGTGCCAGCAGCCCCCTGGCGCGGGGAGGTGGGGAGCAGTTCTTC.

V gene TRBV7-2 combines with J gene TRBJ2-7; 7 bases are shared with TRBD1. Germline V CDR1 and CDR2: SGHTA, FQGNSA. V lost 3 bases, J lost 3 bases, and 5 bases stayed unmatched. The CDR3 length is 14 residues. DNA of the CDR3: TGTGCCAGCAGCTTGACAGGGAAGGTCTACGAGCAGTACTTC. As protein: CASSLTGKVYEQYF.

The chain joins TRBV18 to TRBJ2-5; 9 positions agree with TRBD1. Germline values: CDR1 KGHSH, CDR2 LQKENI. Unmatched junction bases numbered 5, after V lost 3 bases and J lost 0 bases. The CDR3 is 16 residues long. The CDR3 spells CASSPPTGGYQETQYF. The CDR3 DNA reads TGTGCCAGCTCACCTCCGACAGGGGGGTACCAAGAGACCCAGTACTTC.

This chain uses TRBV2 with TRBJ1-1, with a weak D call TRBD1 (5 bases). The CDR3 runs to 14 residues. Trimming cost V 3 bases and J 1 base, with 9 bases left between them. Germline loops: CDR1 SNHLY, CDR2 FYNNEI. The DNA for the CDR3 is TGTGCCAGCAGTGAGCGACAGAAGAACACTGAAGCTTTCTTT. It translates to CASSERQKNTEAFF.

The V and J genes are TRBV10-2 and TRBJ1-2; D might be TRBD1 (5 bases). The CDR3 covers 13 residues. V lost 0 bases and J lost 7, with 9 bases in between. Germline CDR1 reads WSHSY; CDR2 reads SAAADI. CDR3 DNA: TGCGCCAGCAGTGAGTCAACAGGTATTGGCTACACCTTC. Translating gives CASSESTGIGYTF.

The chain uses TRBV6-5 and TRBJ1-1; D gene unclear. Germline V CDR1 and CDR2: MNHEY, SVGAGI. The germline V and J ends were trimmed by 4 bases and 6 bases, with 18 bases remaining between them. This CDR3 contains 15 residues. This CDR3 reads CASSSDGRPFAEAFF. The CDR3 DNA is TGTGCCAGCAGTTCGGATGGCAGGCCCTTCGCTGAAGCTTTCTTT.

The chain couples TRBV25-1 to TRBJ1-2; D is ambiguous. The V end was cut by 5 bases, the J end by 0 bases, with 10 bases between. Per germline, CDR1 MGHDK and CDR2 SYGVNS. There are 14 residues in the CDR3. For the CDR3, the DNA is TGTGCCAGCAGTCCTAGGTGGGCTAACTATGGCTACACCTTC. Translated, it gives CASSPRWANYGYTF.

The chain joins TRBV10-2 to TRBJ1-6, with a tentative D call TRBD1 (6 bases). The V gene lost 7 bases and the J gene lost 7 bases, with 17 bases spanning the gap. Per the germline V gene, CDR1 is WSHSY and CDR2 is SAAADI. There are 15 residues in the CDR3. The CDR3 reads CASNKVDRANSPLHF. The CDR3, as DNA: TGCGCCAGCAACAAAGTGGACAGAGCAAATTCACCCCTCCACTTT.

This clone occurred a few times. The chain carries TRBV29-1 and TRBJ2-7; 8 nucleotides match TRBD1. Germline values: CDR1 SQVTM, CDR2 ANQGSEA. V lost 2 bases and J lost 3; bases outside the gene matches: 0. This CDR3 is built from 12 residues. The CDR3, as DNA: TGCAGCGTTGAAACAGGGGGCTACGAGCAGTACTTC. This codes for CSVETGGYEQYF.

The genes are TRBV10-1 and TRBJ2-3; TRBD2 matches 11 bases. Germline CDR1 WNHNN, CDR2 SYGVQD (reference sequence). Losses at the gene ends were 10 bases for V and 5 bases for J; bases not matched to a gene: 11. CDR3 size: 15 residues. CDR3 nucleotide sequence: TGCGCCACCAGCGCCTCTACTAGCGGGGGAGATACGCAGTATTTT. As protein: CATSASTSGGDTQYF.

The table lists this clone with a count of one. This chain links TRBV10-3 with TRBJ1-1; 9 bases map to TRBD1. The CDR3 sequence is 15 residues long. CDR1 is ENHRY, CDR2 SYGVKD, per germline. The junction had 14 bases not matched to a gene; V was cut back by 7 bases and J by 8 bases. CDR3 loop: CAITLSTGTGSEAFF. CDR3 nucleotide sequence: TGTGCCATCACTCTTTCCACCGGGACAGGGTCCGAAGCTTTCTTT.

The chain combines TRBV5-1 with TRBJ2-1, with TRBD2 matching 10 bases. J lost 2 bases, V lost 7 bases, and 15 bases had no gene match. Germline values: CDR1 SGHRS, CDR2 YFSETQ. The CDR3 covers 18 residues. CDR3 sequence reads: CASGKSGGAIRTYNEQFF. The CDR3 region has the DNA TGCGCCAGCGGGAAAAGCGGGGGGGCCATAAGAACCTACAATGAGCAGTTCTTC.